This TCR beta chain was documented in a study of tumor and adjacent non-tumor tissue in lung cancer. The CDR3 has 14 residues. CDR1 is DFQATT and CDR2 is SNEGSKA in the germline V gene (reference sequence). A modified ARM-PCR protocol with three rounds of nested PCR amplified TCRbeta. MiXCR was run by TCRdb on the multiplex PCR reads, yielding one entry per CDR3 protein. The sample consists of around 210,000 distinct CDR3 sequences, 71% of them appearing once. No cell sorting was done before RNA was extracted from the tissue. Turning to this clonotype: Its ends do not fully match the called genes, so a read error is possible.

This chain links TRBV20-1 with TRBJ1-1; D is ambiguous. The sequence was obtained from a man aged 60-69 years with non-small cell lung cancer. The sequencing input was lung tumor tissue. CDR3 sequence reads: CSAQIVGRNTEAFF. The CDR3 coding sequence is TGCAGTGCACAGATAGTGGGTCGGAACACTGAGGCTTTCTTT.